This passage covers 22 T cell receptor beta chains from one sample sequenced in a study of early T cells in non-severe SARS-CoV-2 infection (dated by TCRdb to the early 2020s). The method was 5' RACE. Instrument on record: NextSeq 500. TCRdb itself trimmed the public reads at Q25 with fastp, ran MiXCR and retained productive beta chains. Merged by CDR3 protein, the rows form single entries marked with the most common genes and DNA. A total of around 60,000 distinct CDR3 sequences appear in this sample, approximately 12% of them only once. The top ten hold around 4.6% of the sample. The specimen sequenced was whole blood. The origin of the receptors is an adult who was a healthcare worker with PCR-confirmed SARS-CoV-2 infection or an uninfected control (not recorded which).

This clonotype was observed many times. The V and J genes are TRBV30 and TRBJ1-1; TRBD1 might be the D (5 bases). CDR3 size: 13 residues. The germline gives CDR1 GTSNPN, CDR2 SVGIG (reference sequence). Trimming stripped 0 bases from V and 5 bases from J, with 10 bases between. This CDR3 is CAWSVGDETEAFF. The CDR3 bases are TGTGCCTGGAGTGTAGGGGACGAGACTGAAGCTTTCTTT.

The sample holds a few counts of this clonotype. The V call is TRBV6-5, the J call TRBJ1-2, with 9 bases identical to TRBD1. The CDR3 totals 15 residues. Germline CDR1 MNHEY, CDR2 SVGAGI. The junction had 1 base not matched to a gene; V was cut back by 0 bases and J by 2 bases. This CDR3 reads CASSYSGQGNYGYTF. CDR3 DNA: TGTGCCAGCAGTTACTCCGGACAGGGGAACTATGGCTACACCTTC.

This clonotype has just a few counts. The rearrangement uses TRBV29-1 and TRBJ1-2, with unresolved D. The V end lost 7 bases, the J end lost 0 bases, and 9 bases lay between the germline ends. Germline-derived CDR1 and CDR2 are SQVTM and ANQGSEA. The CDR3 contains 12 residues. This chain's CDR3 is CSAGRTNYGYTF. DNA for the CDR3: TGCAGCGCGGGCAGGACTAACTATGGCTACACCTTC.

In its sample, this clonotype was seen many times. The genes are TRBV11-2 and TRBJ2-3, with D unresolved. Germline CDR1 reads SGHAT; CDR2 reads FQNNGV. The CDR3 length is 11 residues. Trimming left V 6 bases short and J 6 bases short, with 7 bases between. The CDR3: CASRSRDTQYF. As DNA, the CDR3 is TGTGCCAGCAGATCGAGGGATACGCAGTATTTT.

This clonotype showed up many times. The gene calls are TRBV20-1 and TRBJ2-6; D gene ambiguous. The CDR3 spans 16 residues. The germline V gene encodes CDR1 DFQATT and CDR2 SNEGSKA (reference sequence). Trimming removed 6 bases at V and 0 bases at J, with 15 bases between. The DNA of the CDR3 is TGCAGTGCCTCGAAGGACGGCGACTCTGGGGCCAACGTCCTGACTTTC. Encoded protein: CSASKDGDSGANVLTF.

The chain links TRBV29-1 to TRBJ1-5; D ambiguous. CDR3 length equals 13 residues. Germline-derived CDR1 and CDR2 are SQVTM and ANQGSEA. Trimming removed 4 bases at V and 5 bases at J, with 12 bases between. The CDR3 bases are TGCAGCGTTGCATCGGCTGACTATCAGCCCCAGCATTTT. Protein product: CSVASADYQPQHF.

The table lists this clonotype with many counts. The chain has TRBV20-1 and TRBJ2-5; D may be TRBD2 (6 bases). Germline CDR1 and CDR2: DFQATT and SNEGSKA (reference sequence). V lost 2 bases to trimming and J lost 0 bases, with 10 bases between them. This CDR3 has 14 amino acids. CDR3 amino acids: CSARLGGNQETQYF. The CDR3 DNA reads TGCAGTGCTAGACTCGGCGGGAACCAAGAGACCCAGTACTTC.

This clonotype was recorded many times. The genes are TRBV6-4 and TRBJ2-1; D remains ambiguous. CDR3 size: 11 residues. Between the trimmed V and J ends, which lost 6 bases and 8 bases, there was a span of 8 bases. Per the germline V gene, CDR1 is MRHNA and CDR2 is SNTAGT. Here the CDR3 reads CASRTVHEQFF. CDR3 coding DNA: TGTGCCAGCAGGACGGTGCATGAGCAGTTCTTC.

The V gene is TRBV10-3, the J gene TRBJ2-5, with D possibly being TRBD1 (6 bases). Germline V lookup: CDR1 ENHRY, CDR2 SYGVKD. Trimming stripped 6 bases from V and 5 bases from J, with 7 bases between. The CDR3 has 11 residues. CDR3 coding DNA: TGTGCCATCAGCCAGGGGGAGACCCAGTACTTC. This codes for CAISQGETQYF.

This clonotype was detected only a few times. The genes are TRBV3-1 and TRBJ2-7; 7 nucleotides align to TRBD1. The V and J ends lost 3 bases and 11 bases, in that order; junction bases with no gene match: 10. There are 13 residues in the CDR3. CDR1 is LGHDT, CDR2 YNNKEL, per germline (reference sequence). The DNA for the CDR3 is TGTGCCAGCAGCCAGGAACGACAGGGCTTGGAGTACTTC. As protein: CASSQERQGLEYF.

The chain combines TRBV12-3 or TRBV12-4 with TRBJ1-2, with a tentative D call TRBD1 (5 bases). V was shortened by 3 bases and J by 10 bases, with 12 bases between the two germline ends. This CDR3 contains 12 residues. The CDR3 nucleotides are TGTGCCAGCAGTTTGGGAGGGGACCTCTACACCTTC. It codes for CASSLGGDLYTF.

The chain couples TRBV12-3 or TRBV12-4 to TRBJ1-2; no clear D. The CDR3 contains 15 residues. Trimming cost V 7 bases and J 0 bases, with 15 bases left between them. The CDR3 loop reads CASIPSLRSNYGYTF. CDR3 coding DNA: TGTGCCAGCATCCCTTCACTCAGATCTAACTATGGCTACACCTTC.

The table lists this clonotype with a few counts. The V gene is TRBV5-1, the J gene TRBJ1-3; the match to TRBD1 covers 10 bases. The CDR3 loop spans 15 amino acids. The V segment lost 3 bases and the J segment 8 bases; nucleotides outside the gene matches: 8. Germline values: CDR1 SGHRS, CDR2 YFSETQ. The CDR3 sequence: CASSSAGTGEDTIYF. CDR3 in DNA: TGCGCCAGCAGCTCCGCCGGGACAGGGGAGGACACCATATATTTT.

This clonotype has ten or more counts. The chain links TRBV6-2 or TRBV6-3 to TRBJ2-7; D gene unclear. The CDR3 length is 13 residues. The V and J ends lost 0 bases and 5 bases respectively, with 8 bases between them. The germline V gene has CDR1 MNHEY and CDR2 SVGEGT. CDR3 DNA sequence: TGTGCCAGCAGTTACTCAGGCAGAAACGAGCAGTACTTC. Encoded protein: CASSYSGRNEQYF.

Only a few counts were recorded for this clonotype. The chain recombines TRBV18 with TRBJ2-6, with D unclear. Germline loops: CDR1 KGHSH, CDR2 LQKENI. This CDR3 contains 13 residues. Trimming took 5 bases from V and 3 from J, leaving 5 bases between them. Here the CDR3 reads CASSRDGANVLTF. Written as DNA, the CDR3 is TGTGCCAGCTCAAGGGATGGGGCCAACGTCCTGACTTTC.

This clonotype was observed a few times. The rearrangement uses TRBV30 and TRBJ2-1; 7 bases fit TRBD2. The CDR3 length is 16 residues. Trimming removed 1 base from V and 4 bases from J; junction bases left unmatched: 10. Germline V lookup: CDR1 GTSNPN, CDR2 SVGIG (reference sequence). The CDR3 DNA is TGTGCCTGGAGTGGCGGGGGAAGTATGTATTACAATGAGCAGTTCTTC. Encoded protein: CAWSGGGSMYYNEQFF.

The chain carries TRBV28 and TRBJ2-5; D is unresolved. This CDR3 has 12 amino acids. Germline assignment: CDR1 MDHEN and CDR2 SYDVKM. The V and J ends lost 3 bases and 3 bases respectively, with 5 bases between them. CDR3 coding DNA: TGTGCCAGCAGTTTGTCTAAAGAGACCCAGTACTTC. This encodes CASSLSKETQYF.

This clonotype came up many times. The chain recombines TRBV12-3 or TRBV12-4 with TRBJ1-2; D gene ambiguous. With 5 bases removed from V and 8 bases from J, the gap between germline ends came to 12 bases. The CDR3 covers 12 residues. The CDR3, as DNA: TGTGCCAGCAGTCCGGCCCCAAGGGGCTACACCTTC. Amino acid sequence: CASSPAPRGYTF.

A few counts support this clonotype. The chain links TRBV29-1 to TRBJ2-7; 7 bases are shared with TRBD1. Germline-derived CDR1 and CDR2 are SQVTM and ANQGSEA. V was pared by 7 bases and J by 2 bases, with 14 bases of the junction left unmatched. The CDR3 runs 15 residues. The CDR3 sequence is CSAKSRDSRPYEQYF. As DNA, the CDR3 is TGCAGCGCGAAATCCCGGGACAGTCGGCCCTACGAGCAGTACTTC.

This clonotype was picked up many times. The J gene is TRBJ2-3, the V gene TRBV11-2; D is perhaps TRBD1 or TRBD2 (6 bases each). The CDR3 loop spans 14 amino acids. From germline, CDR1 is SGHAT and CDR2 FQNNGV. V was clipped by 3 bases and J by 10 bases, with 17 bases between them. CDR3 DNA sequence: TGTGCCAGCAGCTTGGGACCTAACAGGGAGGCGCAGTATTTT. It yields the protein CASSLGPNREAQYF.

V gene TRBV5-1 combines with J gene TRBJ2-2; D uncertain. This CDR3 spans 12 amino acids. Germline values: CDR1 SGHRS, CDR2 YFSETQ. Trimming shortened V by 5 bases and J by 4 bases, and 6 bases separated the two germline ends. The chain's CDR3 is CASSNFTGELFF. The CDR3 DNA reads as TGCGCCAGCAGTAATTTCACCGGGGAGCTGTTTTTT.

The table lists this clonotype with many counts. This sequence joins TRBV2 and TRBJ2-2; D ambiguous. V was cut by 6 bases and J by 4 bases, with 12 bases left in between. This CDR3 has 14 amino acids. Germline lookup yields CDR1 SNHLY and CDR2 FYNNEI. CDR3 in amino acids: CASRSSQFTGELFF. The CDR3, as DNA: TGTGCCAGCAGATCTTCACAGTTCACCGGGGAGCTGTTTTTT.